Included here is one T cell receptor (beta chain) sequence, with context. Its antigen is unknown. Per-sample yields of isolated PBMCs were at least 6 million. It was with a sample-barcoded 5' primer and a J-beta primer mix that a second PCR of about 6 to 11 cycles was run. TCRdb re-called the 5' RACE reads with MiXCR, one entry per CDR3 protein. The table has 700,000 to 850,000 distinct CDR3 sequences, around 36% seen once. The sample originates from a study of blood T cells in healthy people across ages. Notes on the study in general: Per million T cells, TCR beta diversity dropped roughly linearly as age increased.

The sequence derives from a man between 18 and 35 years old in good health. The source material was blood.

CDR3 in amino acids: CASSSGRTTYEQYF. CDR3 bases: TGTGCCAGCAGCTCCGGACGGACTACCTACGAGCAGTACTTC. This rearrangement joins TRBV7-2 to TRBJ2-5, with TRBD2 as a possible D gene (6 bases). The DNA end favors TRBJ2-7, so the J call may be wrong. Germline values: CDR1 SGHTA, CDR2 FQGNSA. The CDR3 runs 14 residues.